The TCR beta chain described here comes from a study of blood T cell repertoires in COVID-19 (dated by TCRdb to 2018 to 2021). About the study as a whole: The collaborator samples originated in the United States, Italy and Spain and spanned the acute and convalescent phases of COVID-19. The material from the prospective study consisted of cDNA or gDNA derived from T cells, B-cell-depleted T cells, or PBMCs. Deeply sampled blood TCRbeta repertoires from subjects exposed to, actively infected with, or recovered from COVID-19 were included in the dataset. The repertoires were released in a freely available public database meant as a resource for research on the immune response to SARS-CoV-2. The samples were drawn from two sources: the first 160 participants of the ongoing ImmuneRACE study, and over 1,000 subjects contributed by 6 global collaborators. The sample metadata nearly always contained a de-identified subject ID, COVID-19 status, age in years and sex. Where available, HLA class I and class II types were obtained from metadata supplied by the sample provider rather than from assay-based typing. Study-level results and caveats: The quantity of clinical and demographic metadata differed by source and by participant and was supplied without curation.

In the prospective study, participants were about 18 to 90 years old, resided in under 30 geographic areas of the United States, and were enrolled through a virtual design. To assign participants to cohorts, the prospective study relied on clinical history that participants themselves reported in a screening survey and a study questionnaire. Recovered participants in ImmuneRACE Cohort 3 were defined by two consecutive negative NP/OP PCR tests, clearance by a healthcare professional, or resolution of symptoms. Each participant in the prospective study had whole blood, serum and a nasopharyngeal or oropharyngeal swab collected by mobile phlebotomists. Prospective study participants could optionally give additional blood draws and questionnaires over a roughly 2-month period. Blood samples from the prospective study were shipped frozen or at room temperature prior to DNA extraction. Regarding this clone: The specificity of this receptor is unknown. No base quality values were provided; no much bigger clone lies one nucleotide off.

TCRbeta CDR3 regions were amplified from genomic DNA by means of the immunoSEQ Assay, a bias-controlled multiplex PCR. In the authors' own workflow: Nucleated cell counts per sample were estimated from amplification of reference gene primers within the assay. Sequence reads were collapsed and filtered to measure the absolute abundance of every unique TCRbeta CDR3 rearrangement. Productive Simpson clonality was computed per sample as the square root of Simpson's diversity index over productive rearrangements. Sourced from immuneACCESS, this table was stored by TCRdb with only in-frame sequences that have V and J called. A share of the clones is absent; for the studies checked, an unresolved V gene accounts for under half, and the remainder has no known explanation. V, J and clone size reflect that table, while D and trimming were determined from the DNA. For this sample the table gives fewer than 200,000 clones, of which around four fifths were detected only once. Around 4.3% of the sample is taken by the ten largest.

V sheds 4 bases and J sheds 5 bases, leaving 15 bases between their ends. The CDR3 runs 14 amino acids, cysteine and phenylalanine included. The retained sequence is limited to the CDR3, 42 bases, with the frame set at the first base. From the germline V gene, CDR1 is SGHDT and CDR2 is YYEEEE. This TCR was sampled from a woman aged 45-65 years who had recovered from COVID-19. This sequence uses TRBV5-6 and TRBJ1-2, with the D gene not confidently named. The specimen sequenced was PBMCs or T cells enriched from blood (not recorded which). The bases read TGTGCCAGCAGCCTGAGAGAGGGAATATATGGCTACACCTTC. Its protein product is CASSLREGIYGYTF.